Each of the 8 T cell receptor beta chains below was sequenced from the same sample in a study of T cells in Graves' hyperthyroidism and ophthalmopathy. Researchers took RNA transcripts and amplified the TCR beta CDR3 regions from them. First-round RT-PCR targeting the TCR CDR3 was performed with the HTBI primer set. TCRdb itself ran the multiplex PCR reads through MiXCR, one entry per CDR3 protein. The table has under 450,000 distinct CDR3 sequences, 15% to 19% seen once. Material for sequencing was blood. All receptors come from a woman younger than 30 with Graves' hyperthyroidism.

This clonotype has a handful of counts. The chain links TRBV7-9 to TRBJ2-6; D is tentatively TRBD1 or TRBD2 (5 bases each). The CDR3 spans 17 residues. The V gene lost 3 bases and the J gene lost 0 bases, with 12 bases spanning the gap. CDR1 is SEHNR and CDR2 is FQNEAQ in the germline V gene (reference sequence). CDR3 in DNA: TGTGCCAGCAGCTTTGAGAGGGGTGACTCTGGGGCCAACGTCCTGACTTTC. Its translation is CASSFERGDSGANVLTF.

The V and J genes are TRBV3-1 and TRBJ2-2; TRBD2 agrees at 7 bases. This CDR3 spans 15 amino acids. Trimming cost V 4 bases and J 4 bases; bases outside gene matches: 6. Germline CDR1 and CDR2: LGHDT and YNNKEL (reference sequence). The CDR3, as DNA: TGTGCCAGCAGCCTAGGACTAGTCCTCACCGGGGAGCTGTTTTTT. This translates into CASSLGLVLTGELFF.

This rearrangement joins TRBV5-1 to TRBJ1-2; TRBD1 matches at 9 bases. J was trimmed by 7 bases and V by 5 bases; bases with no gene match: 9. CDR1 is SGHRS and CDR2 is YFSETQ in the germline V gene. The CDR3 sequence is 14 residues long. The chain's CDR3 is CASSTDRGSRGYTF. In nucleotides, the CDR3 is TGCGCCAGCAGTACAGACAGGGGGAGCCGTGGCTACACCTTC.

This clonotype appeared many times. The V gene is TRBV11-3, the J gene TRBJ1-3; D gene unclear. Germline V gene lookup returns CDR1 SGHNT and CDR2 YENEEA. Trimming removed 2 bases from V and 2 bases from J, with 10 bases in between. The length of the CDR3 is 15 residues. The CDR3 nucleotides read TGTGCCAGCAGCTTATTCACGTCGACTGGAAACACCATATATTTT. It is translated as CASSLFTSTGNTIYF. Full variable domain (rest looked up from reference TRBV11-3 and TRBJ1-3): EAGVVQSPRYKIIEKKQPVAFWCNPISGHNTLYWYLQNLGQGPELLIRYENEEAVDDSQLPKDRFSAERLKGVDSTLKIQPAELGDSAVYLCASSLFTSTGNTIYFGEGSWLTVV.

This clonotype was seen ten or more times. V gene TRBV7-2 combines with J gene TRBJ1-1, with D tentatively TRBD1 (5 bases). Germline V gene data show CDR1 as SGHTA and CDR2 as FQGNSA. With 0 bases removed from V and 0 bases from J, the gap between germline ends came to 8 bases. The CDR3 covers 15 residues. CDR3 nucleotide sequence: TGTGCCAGCAGCTTAGCGGGGGGAATGAACACTGAAGCTTTCTTT. This gives the protein CASSLAGGMNTEAFF. Based on the CDR3 plus reference TRBV7-2 and TRBJ1-1, the full variable domain is GAGVSQSPSNKVTEKGKDVELRCDPISGHTALYWYRQSLGQGLEFLIYFQGNSAPDKSGLPSDRFSAERTGGSVSTLTIQRTQQEDSAVYLCASSLAGGMNTEAFFGQGTRLTVV.

This clonotype has at least ten counts. The CDR3 is CASSLVTSGNPRTQYF. As DNA, the CDR3 is TGTGCCAGCAGCTTAGTAACTAGCGGGAACCCGCGCACGCAGTATTTT. The rearrangement uses TRBV11-3 and TRBJ2-3; 10 bases are shared with TRBD2. The CDR3 length is 16 residues. With V trimmed by 1 base and J by 9 bases, 10 bases remained unmatched. From germline, CDR1 is SGHNT and CDR2 YENEEA.

On this clonotype itself: Possible read error: a much larger clone is one base away. V usage is TRBV30 and J usage is TRBJ2-3, with D hard to call. The V end lost 3 bases, the J end lost 6 bases, and 19 bases lay between the germline ends. The CDR3 sequence is 15 residues long. Germline values: CDR1 GTSNPN, CDR2 SVGIG (reference sequence). The DNA for the CDR3 is TGTGCCTGGAGCGTCGGAAGGGTTCGGTGGGATACGCAGTATTTT. Residues: CAWSVGRVRWDTQYF.

This clonotype has a handful of counts. J is TRBJ2-3 and V is TRBV7-3; TRBD1 might be the D (6 bases). This CDR3 has 14 residues. Trimming cost V 6 bases and J 2 bases, with 12 bases left between them. Germline assignment: CDR1 SGHTA and CDR2 FQGTGA. Here the CDR3 reads CASSEGGATDTQYF. Written as DNA, the CDR3 is TGTGCCAGCAGTGAAGGGGGTGCCACAGATACGCAGTATTTT.